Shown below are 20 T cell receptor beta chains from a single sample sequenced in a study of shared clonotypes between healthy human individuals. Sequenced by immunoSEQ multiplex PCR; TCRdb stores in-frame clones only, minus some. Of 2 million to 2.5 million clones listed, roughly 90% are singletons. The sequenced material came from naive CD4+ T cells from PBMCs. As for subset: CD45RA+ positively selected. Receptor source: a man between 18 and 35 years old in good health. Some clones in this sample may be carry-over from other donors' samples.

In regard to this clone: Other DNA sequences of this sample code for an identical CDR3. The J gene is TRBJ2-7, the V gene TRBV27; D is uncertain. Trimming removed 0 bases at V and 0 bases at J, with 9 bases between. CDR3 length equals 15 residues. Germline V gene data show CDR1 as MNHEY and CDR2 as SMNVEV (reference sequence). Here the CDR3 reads CASSLSGTGSYEQYF. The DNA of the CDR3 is TGTGCCAGCAGTTTATCGGGTACTGGCTCCTACGAGCAGTACTTC.

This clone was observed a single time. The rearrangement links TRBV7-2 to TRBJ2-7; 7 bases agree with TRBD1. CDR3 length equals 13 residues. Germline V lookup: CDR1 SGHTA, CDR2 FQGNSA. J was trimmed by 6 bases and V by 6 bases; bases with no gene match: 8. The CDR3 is CASRPGQIFEQYF. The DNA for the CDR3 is TGTGCCAGCAGGCCGGGACAGATTTTCGAGCAGTACTTC.

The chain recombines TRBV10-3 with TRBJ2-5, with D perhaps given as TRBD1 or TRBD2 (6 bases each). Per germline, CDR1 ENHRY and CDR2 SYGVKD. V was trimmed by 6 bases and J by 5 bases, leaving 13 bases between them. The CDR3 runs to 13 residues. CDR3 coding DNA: TGTGCCATCAGGGCGGGACAATCGGAGACCCAGTACTTC. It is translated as CAIRAGQSETQYF.

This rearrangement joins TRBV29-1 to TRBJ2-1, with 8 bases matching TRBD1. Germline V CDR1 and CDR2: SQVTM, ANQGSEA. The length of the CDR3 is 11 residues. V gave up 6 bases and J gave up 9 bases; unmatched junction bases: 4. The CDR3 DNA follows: TGCAGCGTCGACAGGGGAAGTGAGCAGTTCTTC. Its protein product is CSVDRGSEQFF.

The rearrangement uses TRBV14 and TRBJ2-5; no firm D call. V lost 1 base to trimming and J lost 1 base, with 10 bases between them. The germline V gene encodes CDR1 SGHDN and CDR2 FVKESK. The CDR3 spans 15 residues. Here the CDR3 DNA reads TGTGCCAGCAGCCAAGGGGCCCGGACCCAAGAGACCCAGTACTTC. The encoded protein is CASSQGARTQETQYF. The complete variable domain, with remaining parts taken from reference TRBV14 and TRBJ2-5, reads EAGVTQFPSHSVIEKGQTVTLRCDPISGHDNLYWYRRVMGKEIKFLLHFVKESKQDESGMPNNRFLAERTGGTYSTLKVQPAELEDSGVYFCASSQGARTQETQYFGPGTRLLVL.

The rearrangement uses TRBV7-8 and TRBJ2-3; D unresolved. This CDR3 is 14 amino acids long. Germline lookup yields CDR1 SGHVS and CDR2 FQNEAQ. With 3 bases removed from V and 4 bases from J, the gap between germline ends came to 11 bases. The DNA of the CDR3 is TGTGCCAGCAGCTTTTTGGGTAGTCCAGATACGCAGTATTTT. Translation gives CASSFLGSPDTQYF.

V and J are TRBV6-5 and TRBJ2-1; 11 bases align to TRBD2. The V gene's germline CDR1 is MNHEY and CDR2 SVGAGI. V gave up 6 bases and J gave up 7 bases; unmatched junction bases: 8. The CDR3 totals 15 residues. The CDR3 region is CASSSGTSGFNEQFF. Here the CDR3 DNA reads TGTGCCAGCAGCTCCGGGACTAGCGGTTTTAATGAGCAGTTCTTC.

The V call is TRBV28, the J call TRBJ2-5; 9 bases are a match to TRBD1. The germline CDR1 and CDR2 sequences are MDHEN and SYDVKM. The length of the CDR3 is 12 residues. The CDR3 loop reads CGTTGGKETQYF. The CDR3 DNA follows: TGTGGGACGACAGGGGGGAAAGAGACCCAGTACTTC.

CDR3 sequence reads: CASSQGQGALIRTEAFF. CDR3 bases: TGCGCCAGCAGCCAAGGACAGGGGGCGTTGATCCGCACTGAAGCTTTCTTT. The V call is TRBV5-1, the J call TRBJ1-1; 11 bases line up with TRBD1. Germline CDR1 and CDR2: SGHRS and YFSETQ. The CDR3 consists of 17 residues. After removal of 4 bases from V and 4 bases from J, the junction contained 12 bases not matched to a gene.

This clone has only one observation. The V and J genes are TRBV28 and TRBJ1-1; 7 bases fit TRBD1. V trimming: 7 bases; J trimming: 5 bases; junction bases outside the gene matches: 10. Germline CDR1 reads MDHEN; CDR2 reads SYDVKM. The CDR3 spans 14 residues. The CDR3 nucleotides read TGTGCCAGCATCCAGGGGGGTCTGGGGACTGAAGCTTTCTTT. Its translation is CASIQGGLGTEAFF. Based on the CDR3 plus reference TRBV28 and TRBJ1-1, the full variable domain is DVKVTQSSRYLVKRTGEKVFLECVQDMDHENMFWYRQDPGLGLRLIYFSYDVKMKEKGDIPEGYSVSREKKERFSLILESASTNQTSMYLCASIQGGLGTEAFFGQGTRLTVV.

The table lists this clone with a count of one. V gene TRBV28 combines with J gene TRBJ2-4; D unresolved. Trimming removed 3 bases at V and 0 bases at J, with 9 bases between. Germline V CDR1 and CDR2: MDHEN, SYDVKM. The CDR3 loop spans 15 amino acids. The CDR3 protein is CASSFAGEAKNIQYF. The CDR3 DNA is TGTGCCAGCAGTTTTGCTGGGGAAGCCAAAAACATTCAGTACTTC.

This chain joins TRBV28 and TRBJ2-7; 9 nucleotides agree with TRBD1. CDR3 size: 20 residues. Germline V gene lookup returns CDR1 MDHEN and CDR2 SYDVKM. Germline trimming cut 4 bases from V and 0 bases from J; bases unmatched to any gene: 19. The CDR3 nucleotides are TGTGCCAGCAGTTCTATGCGACATCGGGACAGGGCGACCAACTCCTACGAGCAGTACTTC. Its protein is CASSSMRHRDRATNSYEQYF.

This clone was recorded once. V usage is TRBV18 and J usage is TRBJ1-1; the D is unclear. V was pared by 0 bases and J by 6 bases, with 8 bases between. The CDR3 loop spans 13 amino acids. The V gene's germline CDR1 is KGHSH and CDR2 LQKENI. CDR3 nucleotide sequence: TGTGCCAGCTCACCACCGGGAGCGCCTGAAGCTTTCTTT. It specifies CASSPPGAPEAFF.

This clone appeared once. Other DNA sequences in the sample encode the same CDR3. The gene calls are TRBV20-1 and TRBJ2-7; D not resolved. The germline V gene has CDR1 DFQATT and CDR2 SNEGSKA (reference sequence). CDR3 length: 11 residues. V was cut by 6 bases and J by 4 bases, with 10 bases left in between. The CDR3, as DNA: TGCAGTGCCCCGGACGGATACGAGCAGTACTTC. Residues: CSAPDGYEQYF.

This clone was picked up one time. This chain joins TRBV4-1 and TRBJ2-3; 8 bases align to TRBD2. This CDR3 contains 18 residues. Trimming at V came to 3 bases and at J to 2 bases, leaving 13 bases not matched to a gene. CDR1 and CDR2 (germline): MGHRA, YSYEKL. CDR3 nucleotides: TGCGCCAGCAGCCACTTGGGGGGCCGGGAGGGCCTCACAGATACGCAGTATTTT. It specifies CASSHLGGREGLTDTQYF.

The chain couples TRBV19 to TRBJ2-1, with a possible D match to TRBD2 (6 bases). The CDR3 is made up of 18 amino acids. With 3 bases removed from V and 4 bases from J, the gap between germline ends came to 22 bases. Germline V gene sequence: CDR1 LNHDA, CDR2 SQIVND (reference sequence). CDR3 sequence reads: CASSIDPLRERGYNEQFF. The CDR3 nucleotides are TGTGCCAGTAGTATCGATCCCCTTCGGGAGAGGGGTTACAATGAGCAGTTCTTC.

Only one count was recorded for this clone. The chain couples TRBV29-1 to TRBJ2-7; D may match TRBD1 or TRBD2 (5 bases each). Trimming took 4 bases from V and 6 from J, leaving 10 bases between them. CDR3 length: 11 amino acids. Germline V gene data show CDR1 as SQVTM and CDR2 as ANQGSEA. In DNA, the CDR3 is TGCAGCGTTGTGGGGACCCTCGAGCAGTACTTC. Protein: CSVVGTLEQYF.

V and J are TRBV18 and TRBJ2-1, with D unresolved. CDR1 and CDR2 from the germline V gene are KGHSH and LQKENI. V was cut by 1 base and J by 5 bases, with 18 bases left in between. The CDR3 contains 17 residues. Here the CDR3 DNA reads TGTGCCAGCTCACCACTTCTCGGGCTAGAGGAGCACAATGAGCAGTTCTTC. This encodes CASSPLLGLEEHNEQFF.

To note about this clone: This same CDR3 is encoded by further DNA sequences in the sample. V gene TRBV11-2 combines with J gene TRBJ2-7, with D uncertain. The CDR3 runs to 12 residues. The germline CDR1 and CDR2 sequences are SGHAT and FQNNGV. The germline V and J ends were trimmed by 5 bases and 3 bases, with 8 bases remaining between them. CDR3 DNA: TGTGCCAGCAGCCCTGCCGGCTACGAGCAGTACTTC. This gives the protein CASSPAGYEQYF.

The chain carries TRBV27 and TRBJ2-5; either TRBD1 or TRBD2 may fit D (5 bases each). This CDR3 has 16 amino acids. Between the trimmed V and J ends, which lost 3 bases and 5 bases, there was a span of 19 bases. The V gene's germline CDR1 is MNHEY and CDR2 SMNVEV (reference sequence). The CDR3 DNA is TGTGCCAGCAGTTTTCCCCGGGGACGGATTGAGGAGACCCAGTACTTC. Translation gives CASSFPRGRIEETQYF.